The 28 T cell receptor beta chains presented below share a single source sample, sequenced in a study of T cell repertoires in cytomegalovirus infection. TCRdb used MiXCR to reprocess the reads, holding one entry per CDR3 protein. Here the sample spans hundreds of thousands of distinct CDR3 sequences, roughly 15% being singletons. Material for sequencing was PBMCs. These receptors originate from a human donor in good health (CMV status not recorded). Some clones in this sample may be carry-over from other donors' samples.

The genes are TRBV19 and TRBJ2-3; D gene unclear. The CDR3 covers 13 residues. Trimming took 2 bases from V and 6 from J, leaving 9 bases between them. Germline V gene data show CDR1 as LNHDA and CDR2 as SQIVND (reference sequence). The CDR3 is CASSILTRDTQYF. DNA of the CDR3: TGTGCCAGTAGTATACTTACGAGGGATACGCAGTATTTT.

This clonotype occurred many times. The CDR3 sequence: CASSLALQGGNTEAFF. CDR3 nucleotide sequence: TGTGCCAGCAGCTTAGCACTACAGGGGGGTAATACTGAAGCTTTCTTT. The V gene is TRBV7-6, the J gene TRBJ1-1; 8 nucleotides match TRBD1. Germline CDR1 is SGHVS and CDR2 is FNYEAQ. This CDR3 comprises 16 residues. J lost 5 bases, V lost 0 bases, and 8 bases had no gene match.

This clonotype was detected only a few times. V is TRBV6-2 or TRBV6-3 and J is TRBJ1-5; weak D call: TRBD1 (5 bases). V was trimmed by 0 bases and J by 5 bases, leaving 8 bases between them. The CDR3 is 14 residues long. Germline-derived CDR1 and CDR2 are MNHEY and SVGEGT. CDR3 sequence: CASSYSDMYQPQHF. In DNA, the CDR3 is TGTGCCAGCAGTTACTCGGACATGTATCAGCCCCAGCATTTT.

This clonotype was recorded at least ten times. V usage is TRBV14 and J usage is TRBJ2-5, with D hard to call. Trimming pared 6 bases from V and 4 bases from J, leaving 9 bases between. The CDR3 length is 12 residues. Per germline, CDR1 SGHDN and CDR2 FVKESK. Here the CDR3 reads CASSPSGETQYF. Here the CDR3 DNA reads TGTGCCAGCAGTCCTTCGGGAGAGACCCAGTACTTC.

The V and J genes are TRBV27 and TRBJ1-5; D remains ambiguous. V shed 0 bases and J shed 1 base, with 7 bases lying between them. The CDR3 runs 15 residues. CDR1 is MNHEY and CDR2 is SMNVEV in the germline V gene (reference sequence). The CDR3 DNA follows: TGTGCCAGCAGTTTATCAGTTGGAAGCAATCAGCCCCAGCATTTT. Protein sequence: CASSLSVGSNQPQHF.

This clonotype came up a few times. The V gene is TRBV20-1, the J gene TRBJ1-4; D is unclear. The V gene's germline CDR1 is DFQATT and CDR2 SNEGSKA (reference sequence). Trimming took 1 base from V and 5 from J, leaving 11 bases between them. This CDR3 is built from 14 residues. The CDR3 sequence: CSARVLMGNEKLFF. CDR3 in DNA: TGCAGTGCTAGAGTCCTCATGGGGAATGAAAAACTGTTTTTT.

This chain uses TRBV7-2 with TRBJ1-5, with TRBD1 matching over 9 bases. CDR3 length equals 16 residues. Trimming removed 4 bases from V and 5 bases from J; junction bases left unmatched: 9. The V gene's germline CDR1 is SGHTA and CDR2 FQGNSA. In nucleotides, the CDR3 is TGTGCCAGCAGCTCGTCCGGGACAGGGATTTATCAGCCCCAGCATTTT. Protein: CASSSSGTGIYQPQHF.

This chain links TRBV7-9 with TRBJ1-1; 8 nucleotides match TRBD1. V lost 5 bases and J lost 1; bases outside the gene matches: 9. This CDR3 contains 16 residues. Germline V lookup: CDR1 SEHNR, CDR2 FQNEAQ (reference sequence). The chain's CDR3 is CASSNTPDRANTEAFF. The CDR3, as DNA: TGTGCCAGCAGCAACACCCCGGACAGGGCGAACACTGAAGCTTTCTTT. The full variable domain, with the rest looked up from reference TRBV7-9 and TRBJ1-1, is DTGVSQNPRHKITKRGQNVTFRCDPISEHNRLYWYRQTLGQGPEFLTYFQNEAQLEKSRLLSDRFSAERPKGSFSTLEIQRTEQGDSAMYLCASSNTPDRANTEAFFGQGTRLTVV.

The rearrangement uses TRBV20-1 and TRBJ1-1; tentatively, D is TRBD1 (6 bases). V lost 2 bases, J lost 3 bases, and 13 bases lay in between. The CDR3 covers 14 residues. Germline lookup yields CDR1 DFQATT and CDR2 SNEGSKA (reference sequence). CDR3 in amino acids: CSARSGGRHTEAFF. CDR3 nucleotide sequence: TGCAGTGCTAGATCTGGGGGCCGGCACACTGAAGCTTTCTTT.

This sequence joins TRBV27 and TRBJ2-1; the D gene is possibly TRBD1 (6 bases). The germline CDR1 and CDR2 sequences are MNHEY and SMNVEV (reference sequence). This CDR3 has 15 amino acids. Trimming took 7 bases from V and 8 from J, leaving 21 bases between them. The CDR3 DNA is TGTGCCAGCAAAATGACAGGAGTTAGTTCAGATGAGCAGTTCTTC. It codes for CASKMTGVSSDEQFF.

The V call is TRBV6-5, the J call TRBJ2-2, with D unresolved. The CDR3 extends over 14 amino acids. Germline V gene lookup returns CDR1 MNHEY and CDR2 SVGAGI. Trimming took 2 bases from V and 4 from J, leaving 8 bases between them. This CDR3 reads CASSYRQITGELFF. CDR3 in DNA: TGTGCCAGCAGTTACCGGCAGATCACCGGGGAGCTGTTTTTT.

The chain has TRBV10-3 and TRBJ2-7; 7 bases agree with TRBD2. The CDR3 is made up of 16 amino acids. Trimming took 4 bases from V and 0 from J; bases not matched to a gene: 9. In germline, CDR1 is ENHRY, CDR2 SYGVKD. The DNA for the CDR3 is TGTGCCATCAGTGGGGGGGGAGACGGAGACTCCTACGAGCAGTACTTC. Translated: CAISGGGDGDSYEQYF.

CDR3 DNA sequence: TGTGCCATCAGTGCCCGCGGGGGACCCGGGACTAGCGGGGGGATCTACTACGAGCAGTACTTC. Protein product: CAISARGGPGTSGGIYYEQYF. This chain connects TRBV10-3 to TRBJ2-7, with 15 positions matching TRBD2. The CDR3 covers 21 residues. V shed 4 bases and J 3 bases; nucleotides not matched to a gene: 19. The germline V gene has CDR1 ENHRY and CDR2 SYGVKD.

The table lists this clonotype with a few counts. The V call is TRBV12-3 or TRBV12-4, the J call TRBJ1-1; possibly TRBD1 for D (6 bases). This CDR3 has 17 residues. The V end was cut by 5 bases, the J end by 1 base, with 20 bases between. In DNA form, the CDR3 reads TGTGCCAGCAGTCCCCGTGGGGGGAGGGGGAGGAACACTGAAGCTTTCTTT. As protein: CASSPRGGRGRNTEAFF.

The V gene is TRBV12-3 or TRBV12-4, the J gene TRBJ2-7, with D hard to call. V was pared by 0 bases and J by 2 bases, with 2 bases between. This CDR3 spans 12 amino acids. This CDR3 reads CASSLAPYEQYF. CDR3 coding DNA: TGTGCCAGCAGTTTAGCACCCTACGAGCAGTACTTC.

A few counts support this clonotype. This chain uses TRBV6-2 or TRBV6-3 with TRBJ1-5; D is unresolved. V shed 7 bases and J shed 5 bases, with 15 bases lying between them. This CDR3 is built from 14 residues. Per the germline V gene, CDR1 is MNHEY and CDR2 is SVGEGT. The CDR3 bases are TGTGCCAGCACGGATCGGCCGTCCGATCAGCCCCAGCATTTT. This codes for CASTDRPSDQPQHF.

Only a few counts were recorded for this clonotype. V gene TRBV27 combines with J gene TRBJ1-1; D might be TRBD1 (6 bases). In germline, CDR1 is MNHEY, CDR2 SMNVEV (reference sequence). Between the trimmed V and J ends, which lost 5 bases and 3 bases, there was a span of 13 bases. The CDR3 runs 14 residues. This CDR3 is CASSRIGGYTEAFF. CDR3 nucleotide sequence: TGTGCCAGCAGTCGAATCGGGGGCTACACTGAAGCTTTCTTT.

Details on this clonotype: A clone one base away is much larger, so this may be a read error. This chain connects TRBV7-9 to TRBJ2-1, with a possible D match to TRBD1 (6 bases). The CDR3 loop spans 14 amino acids. The V gene's germline CDR1 is SEHNR and CDR2 FQNEAQ (reference sequence). V lost 5 bases, J lost 6 bases, and 14 bases lay in between. The DNA of the CDR3 is TGTGCCAGCAGCCTCCAGGGGACGTTCAATGAGCAGTTCTTC. This gives the protein CASSLQGTFNEQFF. The whole variable domain, filled in from reference TRBV7-9 and TRBJ2-1, reads DTGVSQNPRHKITKRGQNVTFRCDPISEHNRLYWYRQTLGQGPEFLTYFQNEAQLEKSRLLSDRFSAERPKGSFSTLEIQRTEQGDSAMYLCASSLQGTFNEQFFGPGTRLTVL.

There are many counts of this clonotype. V gene TRBV5-6 combines with J gene TRBJ1-1; D perhaps matches TRBD1 (5 bases). The CDR3 runs 15 residues. From germline, CDR1 is SGHDT and CDR2 YYEEEE. The V end lost 2 bases, the J end lost 4 bases, and 15 bases lay between the germline ends. Written as DNA, the CDR3 is TGTGCCAGCAGCTTCGCGGGGGGTTCAGGCACTGAAGCTTTCTTT. Its protein product is CASSFAGGSGTEAFF.

The chain is built from TRBV2 and TRBJ2-2; the D is unclear. Deletions cut 7 bases from V and 0 bases from J, with 12 bases between. This CDR3 contains 15 residues. Germline CDR1 reads SNHLY; CDR2 reads FYNNEI. The CDR3 region is CASTENIANTGELFF. The CDR3 nucleotides are TGTGCCAGCACGGAGAATATTGCGAACACCGGGGAGCTGTTTTTT.

This clonotype showed up many times. The chain carries TRBV7-2 and TRBJ2-3, with TRBD2 matching 12 bases. Germline V lookup: CDR1 SGHTA, CDR2 FQGNSA. The CDR3 covers 16 residues. Trimming at V came to 2 bases and at J to 5 bases, leaving 5 bases not matched to a gene. CDR3 DNA: TGTGCCAGCAGCTTACGTCTAGCGGGGGGGATAGATACGCAGTATTTT. Amino acids: CASSLRLAGGIDTQYF.

The chain employs TRBV20-1 and TRBJ2-1; 9 bases agree with TRBD2. The V gene's germline CDR1 is DFQATT and CDR2 SNEGSKA (reference sequence). The length of the CDR3 is 15 residues. Losses at the gene ends were 2 bases for V and 6 bases for J; bases not matched to a gene: 8. CDR3 residues: CSARRPAGGGNEQFF. For the CDR3, the DNA is TGCAGTGCTAGACGGCCAGCGGGGGGAGGCAATGAGCAGTTCTTC.

In its sample, this clonotype was seen many times. The chain couples TRBV6-5 to TRBJ1-2; maybe TRBD1 (6 bases). Germline V gives CDR1 MNHEY, CDR2 SVGAGI. The length of the CDR3 is 16 residues. Between the trimmed V and J ends, which lost 0 bases and 8 bases, there was a span of 19 bases. CDR3 protein: CASSYSGGLGGRGYTF. The CDR3 bases are TGTGCCAGCAGTTACTCGGGGGGCTTAGGAGGGAGAGGCTACACCTTC.

The chain employs TRBV4-2 and TRBJ1-6; D uncertain. The germline gives CDR1 LGHNA, CDR2 YNFKEQ. Trimming removed 0 bases from V and 7 bases from J, with 13 bases in between. The CDR3 consists of 16 residues. The CDR3 nucleotides read TGTGCCAGCAGCCAAGATCTGGTCCTCTTCAATTCACCCCTCCACTTT. Its protein product is CASSQDLVLFNSPLHF.

V gene TRBV28 combines with J gene TRBJ2-5; maybe TRBD2 (5 bases). The CDR3 is made up of 16 amino acids. The V end lost 3 bases, the J end lost 3 bases, and 17 bases lay between the germline ends. The germline V gene encodes CDR1 MDHEN and CDR2 SYDVKM. CDR3 nucleotide sequence: TGTGCCAGCAGTTTGCCGGAGGCTCTGGCCAAAGAGACCCAGTACTTC. Translation gives CASSLPEALAKETQYF.

The chain combines TRBV5-6 with TRBJ2-3; D not resolved. Between the trimmed V and J ends, which lost 6 bases and 2 bases, there was a span of 10 bases. Germline assignment: CDR1 SGHDT and CDR2 YYEEEE. The CDR3 extends over 13 amino acids. Here the CDR3 DNA reads TGTGCCAGCAAGAGACAAGACACAGATACGCAGTATTTT. It encodes CASKRQDTDTQYF.

This clonotype was observed a handful of times. The chain employs TRBV5-5 and TRBJ1-5; 7 positions match TRBD1. The CDR3 is 16 residues long. The V gene's germline CDR1 is SGHKS and CDR2 YYEKEE (reference sequence). After removal of 4 bases from V and 1 base from J, the junction contained 8 bases not matched to a gene. DNA for the CDR3: TGTGCCAGCAGCCCCGAAGGGGGCGGGAGCAATCAGCCCCAGCATTTT. Its protein is CASSPEGGGSNQPQHF.

This clonotype was seen only a few times. The chain carries TRBV28 and TRBJ1-5; the D is unclear. This CDR3 spans 13 amino acids. Germline loops: CDR1 MDHEN, CDR2 SYDVKM. Trimming stripped 7 bases from V and 5 bases from J, with 12 bases between. The chain's CDR3 is CASIQQVDQPQHF. In DNA form, the CDR3 reads TGTGCCAGCATTCAGCAGGTTGATCAGCCCCAGCATTTT.